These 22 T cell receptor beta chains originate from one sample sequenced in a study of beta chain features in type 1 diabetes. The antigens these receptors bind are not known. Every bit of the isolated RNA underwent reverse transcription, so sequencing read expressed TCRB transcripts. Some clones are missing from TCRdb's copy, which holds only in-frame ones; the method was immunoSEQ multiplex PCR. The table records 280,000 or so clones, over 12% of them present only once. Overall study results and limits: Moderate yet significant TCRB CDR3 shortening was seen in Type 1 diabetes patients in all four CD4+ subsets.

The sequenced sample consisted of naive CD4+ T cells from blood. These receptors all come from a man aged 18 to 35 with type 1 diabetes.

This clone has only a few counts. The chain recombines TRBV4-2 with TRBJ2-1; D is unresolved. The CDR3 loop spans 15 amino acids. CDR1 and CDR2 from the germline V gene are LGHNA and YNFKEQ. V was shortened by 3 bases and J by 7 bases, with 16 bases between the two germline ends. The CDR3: CASSHPRPNPNEQFF. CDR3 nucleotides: TGTGCCAGCAGCCATCCCAGGCCGAACCCGAATGAGCAGTTCTTC.

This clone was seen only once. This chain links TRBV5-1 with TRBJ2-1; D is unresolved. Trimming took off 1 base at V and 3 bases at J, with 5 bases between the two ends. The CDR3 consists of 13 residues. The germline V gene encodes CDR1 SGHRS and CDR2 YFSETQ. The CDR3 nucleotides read TGCGCCAGCAGCTTGCCCAGCTACAATGAGCAGTTCTTC. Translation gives CASSLPSYNEQFF.

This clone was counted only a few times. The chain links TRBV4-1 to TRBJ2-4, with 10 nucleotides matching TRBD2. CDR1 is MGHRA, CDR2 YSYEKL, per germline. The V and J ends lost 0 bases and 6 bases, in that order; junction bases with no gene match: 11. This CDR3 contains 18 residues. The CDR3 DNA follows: TGCGCCAGCAGCCAAGATATTCTAGCGGGAGTTGAGGGAAACATTCAGTACTTC. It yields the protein CASSQDILAGVEGNIQYF.

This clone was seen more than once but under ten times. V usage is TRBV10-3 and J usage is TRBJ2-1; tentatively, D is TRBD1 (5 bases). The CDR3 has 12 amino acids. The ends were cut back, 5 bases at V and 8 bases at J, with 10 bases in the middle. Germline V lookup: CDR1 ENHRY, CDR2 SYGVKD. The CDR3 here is CAISSTGDEQFF. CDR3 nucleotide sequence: TGTGCCATCAGTTCCACAGGAGATGAGCAGTTCTTC.

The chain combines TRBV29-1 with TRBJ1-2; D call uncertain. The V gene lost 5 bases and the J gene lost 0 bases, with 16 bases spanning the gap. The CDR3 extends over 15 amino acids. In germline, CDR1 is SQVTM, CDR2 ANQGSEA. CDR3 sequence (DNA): TGCAGCGTTTTGGGCAGCCCTGCAGCTAACTATGGCTACACCTTC. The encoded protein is CSVLGSPAANYGYTF.

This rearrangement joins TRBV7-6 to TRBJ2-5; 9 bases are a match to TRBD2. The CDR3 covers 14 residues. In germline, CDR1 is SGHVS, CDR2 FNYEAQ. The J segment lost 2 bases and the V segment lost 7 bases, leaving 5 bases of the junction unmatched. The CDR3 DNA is TGTGCCAGCACGCGGCGGGGGGGGCAAGAGACCCAGTACTTC. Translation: CASTRRGGQETQYF. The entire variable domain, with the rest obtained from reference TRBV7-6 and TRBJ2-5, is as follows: GAGVSQSPRYKVTKRGQDVALRCDPISGHVSLYWYRQALGQGPEFLTYFNYEAQQDKSGLPNDRFSAERPEGSISTLTIQRTEQRDSAMYRCASTRRGGQETQYFGPGTRLLVL.

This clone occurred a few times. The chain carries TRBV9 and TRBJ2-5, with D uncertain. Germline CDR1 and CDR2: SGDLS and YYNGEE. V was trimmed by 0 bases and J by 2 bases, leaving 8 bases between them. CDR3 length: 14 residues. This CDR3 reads CASSVDAGQETQYF. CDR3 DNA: TGTGCCAGCAGCGTAGATGCCGGGCAAGAGACCCAGTACTTC.

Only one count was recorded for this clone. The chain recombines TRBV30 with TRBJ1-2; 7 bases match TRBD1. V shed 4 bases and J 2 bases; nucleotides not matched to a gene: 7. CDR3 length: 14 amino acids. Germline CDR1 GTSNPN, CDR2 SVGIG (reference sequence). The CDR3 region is CAWMFMDRNYGYTF. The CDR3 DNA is TGTGCCTGGATGTTCATGGACAGGAACTATGGCTACACCTTC.

As DNA, the CDR3 is TGCGCCAGCAGCTTCATTCCGGGACAGGGGACCCAGCAGTTCTTC. This codes for CASSFIPGQGTQQFF. The V call is TRBV5-1, the J call TRBJ2-1, with 10 nucleotides matching TRBD1. CDR1 and CDR2 (germline): SGHRS, YFSETQ. This CDR3 has 15 residues. J was trimmed by 11 bases and V by 2 bases; bases with no gene match: 10.

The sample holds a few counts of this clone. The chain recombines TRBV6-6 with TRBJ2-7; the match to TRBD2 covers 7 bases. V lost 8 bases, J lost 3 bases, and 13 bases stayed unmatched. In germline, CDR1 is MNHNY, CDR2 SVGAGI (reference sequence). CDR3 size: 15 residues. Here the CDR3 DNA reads TGTGCCAGCCAAGGGCCGGGACTAACCCTCTACGAGCAGTACTTC. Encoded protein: CASQGPGLTLYEQYF.

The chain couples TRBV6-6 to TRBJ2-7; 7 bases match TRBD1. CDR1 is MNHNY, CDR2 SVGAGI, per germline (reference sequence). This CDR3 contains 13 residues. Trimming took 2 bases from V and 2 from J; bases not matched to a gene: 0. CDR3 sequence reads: CASSYDRAYEQYF. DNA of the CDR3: TGTGCCAGCAGTTACGACAGGGCCTACGAGCAGTACTTC.

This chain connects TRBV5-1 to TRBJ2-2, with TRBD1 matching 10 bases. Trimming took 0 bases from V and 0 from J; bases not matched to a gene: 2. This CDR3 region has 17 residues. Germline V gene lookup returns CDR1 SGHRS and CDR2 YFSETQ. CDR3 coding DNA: TGCGCCAGCAGCTTGGAAGACAGGGGGCCGAACACCGGGGAGCTGTTTTTT. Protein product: CASSLEDRGPNTGELFF. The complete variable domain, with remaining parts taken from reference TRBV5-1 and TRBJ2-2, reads KAGVTQTPRYLIKTRGQQVTLSCSPISGHRSVSWYQQTPGQGLQFLFEYFSETQRNKGNFPGRFSGRQFSNSRSEMNVSTLELGDSALYLCASSLEDRGPNTGELFFGEGSRLTVL.

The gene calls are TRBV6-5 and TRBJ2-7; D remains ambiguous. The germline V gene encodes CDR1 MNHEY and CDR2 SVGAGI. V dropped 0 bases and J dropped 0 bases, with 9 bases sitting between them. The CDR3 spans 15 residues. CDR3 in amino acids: CASSYSAPTSYEQYF. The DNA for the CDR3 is TGTGCCAGCAGTTACTCAGCCCCTACCTCCTACGAGCAGTACTTC.

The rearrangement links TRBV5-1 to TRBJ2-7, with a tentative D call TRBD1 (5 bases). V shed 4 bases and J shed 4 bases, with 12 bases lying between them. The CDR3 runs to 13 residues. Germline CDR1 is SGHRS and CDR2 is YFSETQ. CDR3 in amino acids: CASSPPQAYEQYF. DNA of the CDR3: TGCGCCAGCAGCCCCCCACAGGCGTACGAGCAGTACTTC.

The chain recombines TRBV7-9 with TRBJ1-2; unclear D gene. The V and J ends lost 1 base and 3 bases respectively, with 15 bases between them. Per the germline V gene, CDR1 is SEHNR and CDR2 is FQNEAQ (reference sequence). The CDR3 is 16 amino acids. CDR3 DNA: TGTGCCAGCAGCTTAGTATCACAACCTGTCTACTATGGCTACACCTTC. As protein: CASSLVSQPVYYGYTF.

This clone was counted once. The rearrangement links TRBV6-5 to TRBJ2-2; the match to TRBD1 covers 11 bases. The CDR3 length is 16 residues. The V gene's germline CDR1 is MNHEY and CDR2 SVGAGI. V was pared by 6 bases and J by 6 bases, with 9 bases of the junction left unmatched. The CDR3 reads CASRYGPGQGAGELFF. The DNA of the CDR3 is TGTGCCAGCAGATACGGCCCGGGACAGGGGGCCGGGGAGCTGTTTTTT.

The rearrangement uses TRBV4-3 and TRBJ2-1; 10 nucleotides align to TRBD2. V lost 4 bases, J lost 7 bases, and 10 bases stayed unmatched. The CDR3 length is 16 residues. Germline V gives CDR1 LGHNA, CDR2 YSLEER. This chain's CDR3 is CASSLLLAGETNEQFF. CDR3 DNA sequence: TGCGCCAGCAGCCTCCTGCTAGCGGGGGAGACAAATGAGCAGTTCTTC.

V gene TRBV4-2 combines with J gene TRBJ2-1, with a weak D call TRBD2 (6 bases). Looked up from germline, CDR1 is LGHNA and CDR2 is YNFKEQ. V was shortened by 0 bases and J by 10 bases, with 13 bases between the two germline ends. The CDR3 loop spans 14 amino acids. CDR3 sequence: CASSQDKRVREQFF. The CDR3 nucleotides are TGTGCCAGCAGCCAAGACAAGCGGGTGCGGGAGCAGTTCTTC.

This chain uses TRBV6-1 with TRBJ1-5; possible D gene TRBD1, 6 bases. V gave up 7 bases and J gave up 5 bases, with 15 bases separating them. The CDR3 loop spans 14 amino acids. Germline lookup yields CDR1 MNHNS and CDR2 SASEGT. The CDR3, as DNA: TGTGCCAGCATCCGATACAGGGAAGATCAGCCCCAGCATTTT. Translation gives CASIRYREDQPQHF.

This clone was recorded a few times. The CDR3 sequence is CASSFGRATEAFF. The CDR3, as DNA: TGTGCCAGCAGTTTCGGCAGGGCCACTGAAGCTTTCTTT. This chain links TRBV27 with TRBJ1-1; weak D call: TRBD1 (5 bases). Trimming cost V 3 bases and J 4 bases, with 9 bases left between them. Germline CDR1 and CDR2: MNHEY and SMNVEV (reference sequence). The CDR3 spans 13 residues.

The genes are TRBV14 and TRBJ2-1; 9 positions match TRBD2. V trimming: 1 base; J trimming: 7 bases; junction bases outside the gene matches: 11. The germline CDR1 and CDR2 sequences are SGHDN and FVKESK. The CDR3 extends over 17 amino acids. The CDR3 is CASSQVYGGGASNEQFF. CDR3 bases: TGTGCCAGCAGCCAAGTCTATGGCGGGGGGGCGTCTAATGAGCAGTTCTTC.

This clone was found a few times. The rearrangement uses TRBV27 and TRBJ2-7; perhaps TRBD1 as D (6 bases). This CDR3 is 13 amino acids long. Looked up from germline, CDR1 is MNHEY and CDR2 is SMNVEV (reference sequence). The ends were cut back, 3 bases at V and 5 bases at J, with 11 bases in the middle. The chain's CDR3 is CASSLTGFHEQYF. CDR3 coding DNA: TGTGCCAGCAGTTTGACAGGCTTTCACGAGCAGTACTTC.